The clone carrying this TCR beta chain was detected many times. Its specificity is unknown. The data were taken from a study of neurological immune-mediated disorders. TCRdb fed the 5' RACE reads into MiXCR, producing one record per CDR3 protein. The table has roughly 39,000 distinct CDR3 sequences, about 4.4% seen once. Germline assignment: CDR1 SGHRS and CDR2 YFSETQ. CDR3 length equals 12 residues. Deletions cut 6 bases from V and 1 base from J, with 7 bases between. Broader study findings: The absence of shared CDR3 amino acid sequences among expanded clones across subjects suggests private repertoires in all groups.

Sequencing was done on a sample of CD4+ T cells from blood. This sequence joins TRBV5-1 and TRBJ1-2, with D possibly TRBD1 on 5 matching bases. The TCR was taken from a man between 18 and 29 years old in good health. CDR3 region: CASTDSNYGYTF. The CDR3 nucleotides read TGCGCCAGCACAGACAGTAACTATGGCTACACCTTC.